This entry describes one T cell receptor beta chain. Its specificity is not known. This sample stems from a study of T cell responses to AZD1222 COVID-19 vaccine. Whole-study findings and limits: Spike-specific TCR repertoires showed rising breadth and depth after two AZD1222 doses. Spike regions recognized by vaccine-associated CD4 TCRs spanned the protein, led by 160-218 and 743-854. AZD1222 recipients seropositive at baseline numbered only six or seven. White British people made up most donors, females outnumbered males, and clonal diversity was possibly underestimated.

Generated by immunoSEQ multiplex PCR, the TCRdb table keeps only in-frame clones and is missing some. The repertoire holds about 150,000 clones, 85% to 95% seen once, with around 1.3% in the top ten. The CDR3 is 15 amino acids. The germline gives CDR1 SEHNR, CDR2 FQNEAQ (reference sequence). Between the trimmed V and J ends, which lost 1 base and 6 bases, there was a span of 13 bases. This specimen consisted of peripheral blood, obtained on day 0 of AZD1222 vaccination. V usage is TRBV7-9 and J usage is TRBJ1-5; D ambiguous. The clonotype was recovered from an adult in good health. Here the CDR3 reads CASSLDPVGGQPQHF. CDR3 DNA: TGTGCCAGCAGCTTAGACCCTGTGGGCGGTCAGCCCCAGCATTTT. The variable domain in full, completed from reference TRBV7-9 and TRBJ1-5, reads DTGVSQNPRHKITKRGQNVTFRCDPISEHNRLYWYRQTLGQGPEFLTYFQNEAQLEKSRLLSDRFSAERPKGSFSTLEIQRTEQGDSAMYLCASSLDPVGGQPQHFGDGTRLSIL.